This T cell receptor beta chain was recorded in a study of shared clonotypes between healthy human individuals. The test was conducted at deep level. Clones were sequenced by immunoSEQ multiplex PCR, and TCRdb holds only the in-frame ones, with some missing. The sample gives fewer than 2.5 million clones, 93% of which show up once; 0.36% is in the top ten. The CDR3 totals 15 residues. Per the germline V gene, CDR1 is MDHEN and CDR2 is SYDVKM. Germline trimming cut 5 bases from V and 4 bases from J; bases unmatched to any gene: 6. Sequencing used naive CD4+ T cells from PBMCs. As to subset: CD45RA+ positively selected. The TCR sequence derives from a man between 18 and 35 years old in good health. Some clones in this sample may be carry-over from other donors' samples. The rearrangement uses TRBV28 and TRBJ2-2; 8 nucleotides match TRBD2. CDR3 sequence reads: CASSIAGSITGELFF. As DNA, the CDR3 is TGTGCCAGCAGTATAGCGGGATCGATCACCGGGGAGCTGTTTTTT.